This T cell receptor (beta chain) was sequenced in a study of T cell clonality in common variable immunodeficiency. Overall study results and limits: TCRbeta clonality was increased in CVID versus healthy controls. Shared TCRbeta clones were fewer between CVID subjects than controls.

Equal genomic DNA amounts from CVID and control samples were sequenced. The repertoire was sequenced with immunoSEQ multiplex PCR; TCRdb's copy has only in-frame clones and lacks some. The counts give about 52,000 clones, none of them seen only once; 5.4% is held by the top ten. Trimming cost V 4 bases and J 4 bases; bases outside gene matches: 7. CDR3 length: 16 amino acids. Germline CDR1 and CDR2: SGHRS and YFSETQ. This clone was seen more than once but under ten times. What it binds is not known. The read terminates 3 residues ahead of where the CDR3 ends, so the germline J gene completes it. The chain recombines TRBV5-1 with TRBJ2-1, with 11 nucleotides matching TRBD2. Sequencing was done on a sample of peripheral blood mononuclear cells. The clonotype originates from a person between 18 and 75 years old in good health. The CDR3: CASSPGGTSGYNEQFF. The covered CDR3 bases are TGCGCCAGCAGCCCGGGAGGGACTAGCGGATACAATGAG.